This TCR beta chain was captured by sequencing in a study of sequential checkpoint blockade in melanoma. Study details: First-line arms were nivolumab then ipilimumab, or the reverse, randomized 1:1. Maintenance nivolumab came after either treatment sequence.

The table lists this clone with a count of one. Treatment: randomized to nivolumab then ipilimumab (arm A) or the reverse (arm B). DNA-damaging chemotherapy had not been given to any patient beforehand. Live CD3+CD8+ CD19− CD56− cells were sorted from PBMCs. The table came from immunoSEQ multiplex PCR; TCRdb's copy has only in-frame clones and leaves some out. The profile covers roughly 9,300 clones, with approximately 76% appearing a single time and 50% taken by the ten largest. This CDR3 comprises 18 residues. Germline V gives CDR1 LNHDA, CDR2 SQIVND (reference sequence). V gave up 1 base and J gave up 4 bases; unmatched junction bases: 16.

This sequence joins TRBV19 and TRBJ2-7; 7 nucleotides align to TRBD1. The input for sequencing was CD8+ T cells sorted from blood (inferred from file names), taken from a patient given nivolumab and ipilimumab in sequence. This receptor was taken from a human donor with melanoma. The CDR3 nucleotides read TGTGCCAGTAGTATAGCCCTAGTGGACCGGGACAGCGCTTACGAGCAGTACTTC. Protein product: CASSIALVDRDSAYEQYF. Based on the CDR3 plus reference TRBV19 and TRBJ2-7, the full variable domain is DGGITQSPKYLFRKEGQNVTLSCEQNLNHDAMYWYRQDPGQGLRLIYYSQIVNDFQKGDIAEGYSVSREKKESFPLTVTSAQKNPTAFYLCASSIALVDRDSAYEQYFGPGTRLTVT.